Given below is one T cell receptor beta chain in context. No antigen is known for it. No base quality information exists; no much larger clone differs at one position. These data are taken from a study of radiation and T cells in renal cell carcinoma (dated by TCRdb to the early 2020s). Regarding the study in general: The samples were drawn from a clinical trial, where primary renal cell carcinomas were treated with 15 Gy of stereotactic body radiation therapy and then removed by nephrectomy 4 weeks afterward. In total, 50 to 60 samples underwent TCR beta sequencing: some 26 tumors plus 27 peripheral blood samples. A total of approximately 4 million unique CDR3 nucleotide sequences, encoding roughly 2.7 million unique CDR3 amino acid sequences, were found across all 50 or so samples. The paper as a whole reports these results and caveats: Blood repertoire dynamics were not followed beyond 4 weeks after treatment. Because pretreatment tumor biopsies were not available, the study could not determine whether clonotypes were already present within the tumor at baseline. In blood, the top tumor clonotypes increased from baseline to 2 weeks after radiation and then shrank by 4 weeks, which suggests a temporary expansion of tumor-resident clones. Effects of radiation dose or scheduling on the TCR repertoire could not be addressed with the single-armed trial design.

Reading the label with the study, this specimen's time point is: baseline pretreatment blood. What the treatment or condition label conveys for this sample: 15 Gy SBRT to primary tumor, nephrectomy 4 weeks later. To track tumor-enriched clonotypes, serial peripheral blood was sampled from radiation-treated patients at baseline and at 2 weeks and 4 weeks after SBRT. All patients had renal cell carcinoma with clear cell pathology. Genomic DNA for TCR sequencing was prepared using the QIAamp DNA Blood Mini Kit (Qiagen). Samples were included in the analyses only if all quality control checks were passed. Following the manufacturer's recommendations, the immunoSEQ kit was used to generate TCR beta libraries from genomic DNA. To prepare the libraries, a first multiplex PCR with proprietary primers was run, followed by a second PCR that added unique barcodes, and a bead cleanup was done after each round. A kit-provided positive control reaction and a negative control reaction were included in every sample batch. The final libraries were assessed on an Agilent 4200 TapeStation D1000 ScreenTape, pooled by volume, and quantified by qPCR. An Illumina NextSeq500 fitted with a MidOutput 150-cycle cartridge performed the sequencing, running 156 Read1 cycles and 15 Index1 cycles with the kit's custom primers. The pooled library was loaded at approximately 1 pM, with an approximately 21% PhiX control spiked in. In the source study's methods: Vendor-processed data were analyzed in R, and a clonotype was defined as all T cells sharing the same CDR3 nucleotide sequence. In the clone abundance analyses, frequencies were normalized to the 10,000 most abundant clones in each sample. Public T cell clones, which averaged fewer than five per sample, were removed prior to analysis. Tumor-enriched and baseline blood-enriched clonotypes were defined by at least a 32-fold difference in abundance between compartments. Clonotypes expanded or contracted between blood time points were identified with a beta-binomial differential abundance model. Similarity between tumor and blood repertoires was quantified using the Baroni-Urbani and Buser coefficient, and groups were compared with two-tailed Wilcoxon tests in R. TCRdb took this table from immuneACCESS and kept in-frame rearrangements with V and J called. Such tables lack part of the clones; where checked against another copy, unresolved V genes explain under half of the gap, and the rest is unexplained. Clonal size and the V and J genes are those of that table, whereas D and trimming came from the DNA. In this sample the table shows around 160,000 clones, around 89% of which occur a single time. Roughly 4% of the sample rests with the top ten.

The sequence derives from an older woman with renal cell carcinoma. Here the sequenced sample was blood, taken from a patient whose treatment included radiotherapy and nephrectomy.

The nucleotide sequence reads as follows: TGTGCCAGCAGTGAACGGCAGGACCTTGGGGATGAGCAGTTCTTC. It specifies CASSERQDLGDEQFF. Recombination linked TRBV2 to TRBJ2-1, with no confidently assigned D gene. CDR1 and CDR2 are drawn from the germline V gene: SNHLY, FYNNEI. The germline ends are 16 bases apart after V is trimmed by 2 bases and J by 8 bases. The CDR3 contains 15 residues, cysteine and phenylalanine counted. Only the CDR3 DNA is retained, 45 bases long and in frame from the first base.